Below are 13 T cell receptor beta chains sequenced from a single sample in a study of T-cell memory formation after mild COVID-19. MiXCR, run by TCRdb on the 5' RACE reads, gives a single entry per CDR3 protein. The table lists around 410,000 distinct CDR3 sequences, around a quarter of them singletons. The sample consisted of PBMCs or a T cell subset sorted from them (not recorded which). The source is an adult woman who had mild COVID-19 (a few samples of this study predate the infection). Cell type and time point are not known.

The chain combines TRBV6-2 or TRBV6-3 with TRBJ1-4; no clear D. There are 13 residues in the CDR3. Germline V lookup: CDR1 MNHEY, CDR2 SVGEGT. V was shortened by 2 bases and J by 5 bases, with 6 bases between the two germline ends. The DNA for the CDR3 is TGTGCCAGCAGTTACAGGGAGAATGAAAAACTGTTTTTT. Its translation is CASSYRENEKLFF.

CDR3 nucleotide sequence: TGCGCCAGCAGCTTGGGGGGGACAGGGTTTAACACTGAAGCTTTCTTT. It codes for CASSLGGTGFNTEAFF. The chain couples TRBV5-1 to TRBJ1-1, with 9 bases identical to TRBD1. Trimming took 0 bases from V and 2 from J; bases not matched to a gene: 5. There are 16 residues in the CDR3. The V gene's germline CDR1 is SGHRS and CDR2 YFSETQ.

This chain uses TRBV27 with TRBJ2-3, with 8 bases matching TRBD2. J was trimmed by 10 bases and V by 3 bases; bases with no gene match: 6. The germline V gene encodes CDR1 MNHEY and CDR2 SMNVEV (reference sequence). The CDR3 is 13 amino acids. The CDR3 sequence is CASSLGGLGAQYF. In nucleotides, the CDR3 is TGTGCCAGCAGTTTGGGGGGACTAGGCGCGCAGTATTTT.

This chain joins TRBV7-6 and TRBJ2-1; a weak D match, TRBD2 (6 bases). Germline V gene sequence: CDR1 SGHVS, CDR2 FNYEAQ. V was clipped by 5 bases and J by 0 bases, with 14 bases between them. This CDR3 comprises 16 residues. The CDR3 region has the DNA TGTGCCAGCAGCACGGGACTCCATGCCTCCTACAATGAGCAGTTCTTC. It encodes CASSTGLHASYNEQFF.

This clonotype has just a few counts. This chain links TRBV4-1 with TRBJ1-1; D gene ambiguous. Germline-derived CDR1 and CDR2 are MGHRA and YSYEKL. The CDR3 runs to 13 residues. The V end was cut by 0 bases, the J end by 4 bases, with 6 bases between. Here the CDR3 reads CASSQERSTEAFF. The DNA of the CDR3 is TGCGCCAGCAGCCAAGAGCGCAGCACTGAAGCTTTCTTT.

In this sample, this clonotype turned up a few times. The V and J genes are TRBV4-3 and TRBJ2-7; 9 bases map to TRBD1. The V gene end was trimmed by 0 bases and the J gene end by 4 bases; junction bases not matched to a gene: 4. The CDR3 loop spans 15 amino acids. Germline assignment: CDR1 LGHNA and CDR2 YSLEER. In DNA, the CDR3 is TGCGCCAGCAGCCAAGACCGGACAGGGGTGTACGAGCAGTACTTC. It codes for CASSQDRTGVYEQYF.

The chain carries TRBV7-7 and TRBJ2-5; 9 nucleotides line up with TRBD2. Looked up from germline, CDR1 is SSHAT and CDR2 is FNYEAQ (reference sequence). V was clipped by 4 bases and J by 2 bases; unmatched bases: 8. This CDR3 is built from 16 residues. The CDR3 DNA is TGTGCCAGCAGCTCCGGTAGCGGGGGCGGTCAAGAGACCCAGTACTTC. Its protein product is CASSSGSGGGQETQYF.

The chain couples TRBV5-1 to TRBJ2-3; 8 nucleotides line up with TRBD1. CDR3 length equals 15 residues. With 1 base clipped from V and 2 bases from J, the junction kept 3 bases outside the gene matches. Per germline, CDR1 SGHRS and CDR2 YFSETQ. The CDR3 loop is CASSLWQGATDTQYF. CDR3 nucleotide sequence: TGCGCCAGCAGCTTGTGGCAGGGGGCCACAGATACGCAGTATTTT.

The gene calls are TRBV19 and TRBJ2-7; TRBD1 is a possible D gene (6 bases). Germline V lookup: CDR1 LNHDA, CDR2 SQIVND (reference sequence). V was shortened by 4 bases and J by 2 bases, with 9 bases between the two germline ends. There are 13 residues in the CDR3. CDR3 region: CASSTQGPYEQYF. The CDR3 DNA sequence: TGTGCCAGTAGTACACAGGGTCCCTACGAGCAGTACTTC.

This clonotype has a handful of counts. This chain connects TRBV3-1 to TRBJ1-1; tentative D call: TRBD1 (6 bases). This CDR3 has 15 amino acids. Trimming pared 1 base from V and 2 bases from J, leaving 11 bases between. Germline V gives CDR1 LGHDT, CDR2 YNNKEL (reference sequence). This CDR3 reads CASSQGGGANTEAFF. The CDR3 bases are TGTGCCAGCAGCCAAGGGGGGGGCGCTAACACTGAAGCTTTCTTT.

There are many counts of this clonotype. The chain combines TRBV27 with TRBJ2-2; no reliable D call. CDR1 and CDR2 from the germline V gene are MNHEY and SMNVEV (reference sequence). Trimming cost V 6 bases and J 4 bases, with 12 bases left between them. This CDR3 has 14 amino acids. CDR3 coding DNA: TGTGCCAGCAGGGAAGGGTGGACCACCGGGGAGCTGTTTTTT. Its translation: CASREGWTTGELFF.

This clonotype was detected a few times. The genes are TRBV12-3 or TRBV12-4 and TRBJ2-1; 7 bases are shared with TRBD2. The CDR3 spans 15 residues. V lost 6 bases and J lost 4; bases outside the gene matches: 9. CDR3 sequence: CASRPGTTPYNEQFF. In DNA, the CDR3 is TGTGCCAGCAGGCCGGGGACTACGCCGTACAATGAGCAGTTCTTC.

This clonotype has just a few counts. The V and J genes are TRBV4-1 and TRBJ2-1, with 7 nucleotides matching TRBD2. V shed 4 bases, J shed 9 bases, and the junction held 6 bases outside the gene matches. The V gene's germline CDR1 is MGHRA and CDR2 YSYEKL. The CDR3 contains 13 residues. CDR3 protein: CASSPGSGLEQFF. The CDR3 DNA sequence: TGCGCCAGCAGCCCCGGTAGCGGGCTTGAGCAGTTCTTC.